A selection of T cell receptor beta chains follows, all from one sample in a study of T cells in Graves' hyperthyroidism and ophthalmopathy. TCRdb fed the multiplex PCR reads into MiXCR, producing one record per CDR3 protein. The table includes 350,000 to 400,000 distinct CDR3 sequences, about 18% detected once. The source material was blood. Receptors originate from a woman under 30 with Graves' hyperthyroidism. Each CDR3 is given with its conserved first and last residue. The order of the fields is clone size, J gene, V gene, D gene, CDR3 protein, CDR3 DNA. A D gene is named only where the DNA matches it firmly. Clone size, where shown, is once, few, many, or a class for clones that have expanded.

abundance: many
j_gene: TRBJ1-1
v_gene: TRBV18
d_gene: -
CDR3aa: CASSSWPGDTEAFF
CDR3nt: TGTGCCAGCTCTTCCTGGCCTGGGGACACTGAAGCTTTCTTT

abundance: many
j_gene: TRBJ2-2
v_gene: TRBV20-1
d_gene: -
CDR3aa: CSARDVNTGELFF
CDR3nt: TGCAGTGCTAGAGACGTTAACACCGGGGAGCTGTTTTTT

abundance: many
j_gene: TRBJ2-7
v_gene: TRBV6-5
d_gene: -
CDR3aa: CASSYSRDEYEQYF
CDR3nt: TGTGCCAGCAGTTACTCGCGGGATGAATACGAGCAGTACTTC

abundance: few
j_gene: TRBJ2-7
v_gene: TRBV4-1
d_gene: -
CDR3aa: CASSQFVLGQYEQYF
CDR3nt: TGCGCCAGCAGCCAATTCGTCCTGGGGCAATACGAGCAGTACTTC

abundance: many
j_gene: TRBJ1-1
v_gene: TRBV11-1
d_gene: -
CDR3aa: CASSQTDGEAFF
CDR3nt: TGTGCCAGCAGCCAAACGGACGGTGAAGCTTTCTTT

abundance: -
j_gene: TRBJ2-2
v_gene: TRBV30
d_gene: -
CDR3aa: CAWSPTNTGELFF
CDR3nt: TGTGCCTGGAGTCCCACGAACACCGGGGAGCTGTTTTTT

abundance: many
j_gene: TRBJ2-5
v_gene: TRBV12-3/TRBV12-4
d_gene: TRBD2
CDR3aa: CASSLMRGGPMEKTQYF
CDR3nt: TGTGCCAGCAGTTTAATGCGGGGGGGGCCGATGGAAAAGACCCAGTACTTC

abundance: many
j_gene: TRBJ2-7
v_gene: TRBV20-1
d_gene: -
CDR3aa: CSTERDYEQYF
CDR3nt: TGCAGCACCGAGAGGGACTACGAGCAGTACTTC

abundance: many
j_gene: TRBJ1-1
v_gene: TRBV11-2
d_gene: -
CDR3aa: CASSLDAGEDTEAFF
CDR3nt: TGTGCCAGCAGCTTAGATGCGGGCGAGGACACTGAAGCTTTCTTT

abundance: many
j_gene: TRBJ2-7
v_gene: TRBV10-2
d_gene: -
CDR3aa: CASSEWDGEQYF
CDR3nt: TGCGCCAGCAGTGAATGGGACGGCGAGCAGTACTTC

abundance: -
j_gene: TRBJ1-1
v_gene: TRBV5-1
d_gene: TRBD1
CDR3aa: CASSLAGTDMNTEAFF
CDR3nt: TGCGCCAGCAGCTTGGCCGGGACAGATATGAACACTGAAGCTTTCTTT

abundance: many
j_gene: TRBJ2-2
v_gene: TRBV12-5
d_gene: -
CDR3aa: CASATLYGELFF
CDR3nt: TGTGCTAGTGCCACTCTTTACGGGGAGCTGTTTTTT

abundance: many
j_gene: TRBJ2-7
v_gene: TRBV6-1
d_gene: -
CDR3aa: CASIGGAGEQYF
CDR3nt: TGTGCCAGCATTGGGGGGGCGGGGGAGCAGTACTTC

abundance: many
j_gene: TRBJ1-5
v_gene: TRBV6-1
d_gene: -
CDR3aa: CASREQGLSNQPQHF
CDR3nt: TGTGCCAGCAGAGAACAGGGCCTTAGCAATCAGCCCCAGCATTTT

abundance: many
j_gene: TRBJ1-1
v_gene: TRBV20-1
d_gene: TRBD1
CDR3aa: CSARFSWTGEAFF
CDR3nt: TGCAGTGCTAGATTTAGTTGGACAGGTGAAGCTTTCTTT

abundance: many
j_gene: TRBJ2-7
v_gene: TRBV20-1
d_gene: -
CDR3aa: CSAIPEGYEQYF
CDR3nt: TGCAGTGCTATACCGGAGGGCTACGAGCAGTACTTC

abundance: few
j_gene: TRBJ2-7
v_gene: TRBV6-1
d_gene: -
CDR3aa: CASSEVYGRAYEQYF
CDR3nt: TGTGCCAGCAGTGAGGTATATGGGCGGGCCTACGAGCAGTACTTC

abundance: -
j_gene: TRBJ2-7
v_gene: TRBV6-2/TRBV6-3
d_gene: -
CDR3aa: CASSFSVLGVEQYF
CDR3nt: TGTGCCAGCAGTTTCTCGGTTCTAGGAGTCGAGCAGTACTTC